The T cell receptor beta chain described here comes from a study of blood T cell repertoires in COVID-19. Trimming cost V 0 bases and J 2 bases; bases outside gene matches: 3. The CDR3 has 15 residues. Germline V gives CDR1 SGHRS, CDR2 YFSETQ. Sequencing was performed with immunoSEQ multiplex PCR; in TCRdb, only in-frame clones are kept and a portion is missing. Of a few hundred thousand clones detected, approximately 88% appear once; the ten largest clones hold about 1%. The receptor was isolated from a woman aged 25 to 39 who had recovered from COVID-19. Sequenced sample: PBMCs or T cells enriched from blood (not recorded which). This sequence joins TRBV5-1 and TRBJ2-7, with TRBD2 matching 9 bases. CDR3 nucleotide sequence: TGCGCCAGCAGCTTGGATGGCGGGGGGGCCTACGAGCAGTACTTC. Encoded protein: CASSLDGGGAYEQYF.